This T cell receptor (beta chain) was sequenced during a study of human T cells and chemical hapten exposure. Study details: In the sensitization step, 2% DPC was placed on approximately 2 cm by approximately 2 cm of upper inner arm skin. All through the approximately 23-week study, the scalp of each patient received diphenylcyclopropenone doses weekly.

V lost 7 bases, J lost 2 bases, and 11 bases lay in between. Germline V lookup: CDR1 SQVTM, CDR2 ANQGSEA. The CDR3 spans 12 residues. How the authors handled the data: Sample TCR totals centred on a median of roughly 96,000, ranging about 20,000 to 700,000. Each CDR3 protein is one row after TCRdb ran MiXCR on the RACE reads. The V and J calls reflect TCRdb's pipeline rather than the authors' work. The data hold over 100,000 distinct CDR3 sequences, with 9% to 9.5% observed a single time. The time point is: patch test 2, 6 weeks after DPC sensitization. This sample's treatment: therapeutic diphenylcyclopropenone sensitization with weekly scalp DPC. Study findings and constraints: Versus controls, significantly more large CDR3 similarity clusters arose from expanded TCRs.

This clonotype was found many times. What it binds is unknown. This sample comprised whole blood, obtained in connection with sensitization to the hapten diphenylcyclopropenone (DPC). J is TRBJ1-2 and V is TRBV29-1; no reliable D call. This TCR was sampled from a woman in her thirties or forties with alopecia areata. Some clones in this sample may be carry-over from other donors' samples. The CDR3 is CSDRHLNYGYTF. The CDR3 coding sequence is TGCAGCGACCGTCACTTAAACTATGGCTACACCTTC.